Listed below are T cell receptor beta chains from one sample, sequenced in a study of cytomegalovirus exposure and HLA in healthy donors. Profiling relied on immunoSEQ multiplex PCR, and the TCRdb table lists in-frame clones only, not all of them. Among around 130,000 clones listed, 80% to 90% were seen once. Sequencing was done on a sample of PBMCs. The receptor set was obtained from a woman between 40 and 55 years old in good health and CMV-seropositive. The CDR3 runs from the conserved cysteine through the conserved F or W. D genes are given only for firm matches. Clone size appears in some rows only: once, few, many, or a class for an expanded clone.

clone_size,v_call,j_call,d_call,cdr3_nt,cdr3_aa
.,TRBV5-8,TRBJ2-1,TRBD2,TGTGCCAGCAGCGGCGGGACTAGCGGGAGGTACAATGAGCAGTTCTTC,CASSGGTSGRYNEQFF
.,TRBV15,TRBJ2-7,.,TGTGCCACCAGCAGCGGCGGCGGGGGCGCATACTACGAGCAGTACTTC,CATSSGGGGAYYEQYF
few,TRBV6-5,TRBJ1-2,.,TGTGCCAGCAGCCCTAGTAACTATGGCTACACCTTC,CASSPSNYGYTF
once,TRBV6-1,TRBJ2-7,TRBD1,TGTGCCAGCAACCTCGACAGGGGGTACGAGCAGTACTTC,CASNLDRGYEQYF
.,TRBV27,TRBJ2-7,TRBD2,TGTGCCAGCAGCCGGGGACTATTCTACGAGCAGTACTTC,CASSRGLFYEQYF
.,TRBV5-4,TRBJ1-5,TRBD1,TGTGCCAGCAGCTTTTCGGCAGGGGGCGAAGAAAATCAGCCCCAGCATTTT,CASSFSAGGEENQPQHF
.,TRBV7-3,TRBJ2-3,.,TGTGCCAGCAGCTTAAATCGACAGCGCACAGATACGCAGTATTTT,CASSLNRQRTDTQYF
.,TRBV7-2,TRBJ1-2,.,TGTGCCAGCAGCGTTGACACAAACTATGGCTACACCTTC,CASSVDTNYGYTF
.,TRBV5-4,TRBJ2-1,TRBD2,TGTGCCAGCAGCTTGGATCTTAGCGGGAGTGTCAACAATGAGCAGTTCTTC,CASSLDLSGSVNNEQFF
.,TRBV7-9,TRBJ2-4,TRBD2,TGTTCCAGCAGCTTTAGTCTAGCGGGAGCCAAAAACATTCAGTACTTC,CSSSFSLAGAKNIQYF